This T cell receptor beta chain appears in the sequencing data of a study of blood T cell repertoires in COVID-19. With 3 bases removed from V and 7 bases from J, the gap between germline ends came to 13 bases. This CDR3 is built from 13 residues. The germline CDR1 and CDR2 sequences are DFQATT and SNEGSKA (reference sequence). Using immunoSEQ multiplex PCR, the repertoire was profiled, and TCRdb retains in-frame clones only, with some absent. The table lists under 300,000 clones, roughly 91% of them singletons. The sequence was obtained from a man aged 25-45 years with COVID-19, enrolled during active disease. Sequencing input: peripheral blood. The gene calls are TRBV20-1 and TRBJ1-5, with D hard to call. The DNA of the CDR3 is TGCAGTGCTAGTTCGGGTCCGGAGCAGCCCCAGCATTTT. Translating gives CSASSGPEQPQHF.